Below are 3 T cell receptor beta chains sequenced from a single sample in a study of molecular identifiers for immune sequencing clone quantification. TCRdb used MiXCR to reprocess the PCR reads, holding one entry per CDR3 protein. The data contain approximately 320,000 distinct CDR3 sequences, over 20% of them seen just once; the ten biggest clones take up 0.65% to 0.95%. The sample comprised naive CD8+ T cells from blood, with Jurkat cell RNA spiked in. Subset meaning: FACS-sorted CD8+CD4-CCR7+CD45RA+ naive T cells. The receptors derive from a human donor in good health. Some libraries in this study had Jurkat cell RNA spiked in.

This clonotype was recorded at least ten times. This chain joins TRBV5-6 and TRBJ2-3; D gene uncertain. Germline V gene lookup returns CDR1 SGHDT and CDR2 YYEEEE. V was trimmed by 2 bases and J by 4 bases, leaving 5 bases between them. The CDR3 has 12 residues. The DNA of the CDR3 is TGTGCCAGCAGCTTCGGGCCAGATACGCAGTATTTT. Its protein product is CASSFGPDTQYF.

The J gene is TRBJ2-1, the V gene TRBV20-1; 13 nucleotides agree with TRBD2. Germline CDR1 reads DFQATT; CDR2 reads SNEGSKA (reference sequence). V shed 5 bases, J shed 8 bases, and the junction held 24 bases outside the gene matches. CDR3 length equals 20 residues. CDR3 in amino acids: CSAVSPGLAGPSQRSDEQFF. The CDR3 DNA is TGCAGTGCTGTCTCCCCGGGACTAGCGGGACCCTCCCAAAGGTCGGATGAGCAGTTCTTC.

This clonotype turned up a few times. This rearrangement joins TRBV24-1 to TRBJ2-3; TRBD2 aligns across 8 bases. The CDR3 consists of 16 residues. With V trimmed by 4 bases and J by 4 bases, 9 bases remained unmatched. Germline-derived CDR1 and CDR2 are KGHDR and SFDVKD. The DNA of the CDR3 is TGTGCCACCAGTGAAGAGCCGGGACTAGACCCAGATACGCAGTATTTT. It yields the protein CATSEEPGLDPDTQYF.